These T cell receptor beta chains were read from a single sample in a study of blood T cell repertoires in COVID-19. Method: immunoSEQ multiplex PCR; TCRdb's copy keeps in-frame clones and lacks some. The sample holds about 160,000 clones, 65% to 85% seen once. The source material was PBMCs or T cells enriched from blood (not recorded which). The receptors here all came from a man aged 35-49 years who had recovered from COVID-19. Both conserved end residues are trimmed from each CDR3.

v_call cdr3_aa
TRBV5-1 ASSGGANTGELF
TRBV30 AWTAGGPDTQY
TRBV7-9 ASSLGTDSEAF
TRBV10-2 ASQGQSNQPQH
TRBV13 ASSIGLAGTGELF
TRBV30 AWSVITAGGHDTQY
TRBV7-3 ASSLQGSGGYNEQF
TRBV19 ASTLQRQGHSNIQY
TRBV10-3 AISGDRGTSEAF
TRBV4-2 ASSQGQLNTEAF
TRBV3-1/TRBV3-2 ASSQDSLRLAGEDIQY
TRBV29-1 SVEYIGVFGGYT
TRBV19 ASSIAGLYGYT
TRBV19 ASSIVQGGGYT
TRBV30 AWGRPQH
TRBV9 ASSVTSGPYEQY
TRBV11-2 ASSLFDRGTEAF